A selection of T cell receptor beta chains follows, all from one sample in a study of blood T cell repertoires in COVID-19. The data were produced by immunoSEQ multiplex PCR, yet TCRdb's version contains in-frame clones alone and is incomplete. This sample has fewer than 30,000 clones, with around 86% found just once. The material sequenced was peripheral blood. The receptors derive from a man aged 50-60 years with active COVID-19. CDR3s include the opening cysteine and the closing phenylalanine or tryptophan. D genes are given only for firm matches. Part of the rows lack a size; the others show once, few, many or a class for expanded clones.

d_gene | j_gene | v_gene | abundance | CDR3aa | CDR3nt
TRBD2 | TRBJ2-7 | TRBV9 | - | CASSRSGSTSYEQYF | TGTGCCAGCAGCCGCAGCGGGAGCACCTCCTACGAGCAGTACTTC
TRBD2 | TRBJ2-7 | TRBV6-5 | - | CASRASGRYEQYF | TGTGCCAGTAGGGCTAGCGGTCGCTACGAGCAGTACTTC
- | TRBJ1-1 | TRBV5-4 | once | CASSPRLGDTEAFF | TGTGCCAGCAGCCCCCGGTTAGGGGATACTGAAGCTTTCTTT
- | TRBJ2-7 | TRBV19 | - | CASSITRALVYEQYF | TGTGCCAGTAGTATAACCAGGGCCCTGGTCTACGAGCAGTACTTC
TRBD1 | TRBJ2-1 | TRBV7-2 | - | CASSSPGQLYNEQFF | TGTGCCAGCAGCTCACCGGGACAGTTGTACAATGAGCAGTTCTTC
- | TRBJ1-2 | TRBV5-6 | - | CASSADSHYGYTF | TGTGCCAGCAGCGCGGACAGCCACTATGGCTACACCTTC
- | TRBJ2-3 | TRBV3-1/TRBV3-2 | - | CASSREYTDTQYF | TGTGCCAGCAGCCGGGAGTACACAGATACGCAGTATTTT
TRBD2 | TRBJ2-3 | TRBV6-4 | - | CATSSGTSGEDTQYF | TGTGCCACCTCATCCGGGACTAGCGGGGAAGATACGCAGTATTTT
- | TRBJ1-6 | TRBV5-1 | once | CASSLGGTSYNSPLHF | TGCGCCAGCAGCTTGGGGGGGACATCTTATAATTCACCCCTCCACTTT
TRBD1 | TRBJ2-3 | TRBV7-9 | - | CASSLAQGHSTDTQYF | TGTGCCAGCAGCTTAGCACAGGGGCATTCCACAGATACGCAGTATTTT
- | TRBJ1-1 | TRBV27 | - | CARPPDEAFF | TGTGCCAGGCCCCCAGATGAAGCTTTCTTT
TRBD2 | TRBJ2-1 | TRBV2 | - | CASSPFGGRSYNEQFF | TGTGCCAGCAGTCCCTTCGGGGGGAGGTCCTACAATGAGCAGTTCTTC
TRBD2 | TRBJ2-2 | TRBV14 | - | CASSLTGTRLSAGELFF | TGTGCCAGCAGCCTAACCGGGACTAGATTGTCGGCCGGGGAGCTGTTTTTT
- | TRBJ2-7 | TRBV18 | - | CASSPTGNPDPYEQYF | TGTGCCAGCTCACCAACAGGGAATCCCGATCCCTACGAGCAGTACTTC
TRBD1 | TRBJ1-4 | TRBV10-3 | few | CAISSQRDSEEKLFF | TGTGCCATCAGTAGTCAGAGGGACAGTGAGGAAAAACTGTTTTTT
TRBD2 | TRBJ2-5 | TRBV28 | - | CASSLILAGGGETQYF | TGTGCCAGCAGTTTAATCCTAGCGGGAGGGGGAGAGACCCAGTACTTC
- | TRBJ2-5 | TRBV5-5 | - | CASSIQVGNQETQYF | TGTGCCAGCAGCATACAGGTTGGGAACCAAGAGACCCAGTACTTC
- | TRBJ1-3 | TRBV13 | - | CASSWEDGPGNTIYF | TGTGCCAGCAGCTGGGAGGATGGGCCTGGAAACACCATATATTTT
TRBD1 | TRBJ1-1 | TRBV2 | - | CASTSTGYRTEAFF | TGTGCCAGCACCTCGACAGGGTACAGGACTGAAGCTTTCTTT
TRBD1 | TRBJ2-7 | TRBV4-3 | - | CASSQSAQGVYEQYF | TGCGCCAGCAGCCAAAGCGCCCAGGGGGTCTACGAGCAGTACTTC
TRBD2 | TRBJ2-2 | TRBV6-4 | - | CASSELAGNTGELFF | TGTGCCAGCAGTGAACTAGCGGGGAACACCGGGGAGCTGTTTTTT
TRBD1 | TRBJ2-1 | TRBV24-1 | once | CATSDPDRGSFNEQFF | TGTGCCACCAGTGATCCGGACAGGGGCTCTTTCAATGAGCAGTTCTTC
- | TRBJ1-1 | TRBV28 | - | CASIQGRRAEAFF | TGTGCCAGCATCCAGGGGCGTCGGGCTGAAGCTTTCTTT
- | TRBJ1-1 | TRBV18 | - | CASSPLVGVGTEAFF | TGTGCCAGCTCACCCCTCGTAGGGGTCGGGACTGAAGCTTTCTTT
- | TRBJ2-2 | TRBV6-6 | - | CASTGTPTGELFF | TGTGCCAGCACCGGGACACCGACCGGGGAGCTGTTTTTT
TRBD2 | TRBJ2-3 | TRBV6-4 | once | CASSVSGGATDTQYF | TGTGCCAGCAGCGTTAGCGGGGGGGCCACAGATACGCAGTATTTT
- | TRBJ1-3 | TRBV7-9 | once | CASSLVGEFSGNTIYF | TGTGCCAGCAGCTTAGTGGGCGAGTTCTCTGGAAACACCATATATTTT
TRBD1 | TRBJ2-2 | TRBV7-8 | - | CASSRDRGSTGELFF | TGTGCCAGCAGCCGAGACAGGGGAAGCACCGGGGAGCTGTTTTTT
TRBD2 | TRBJ2-4 | TRBV2 | - | CASSVSGRAKNIQYF | TGTGCCAGCAGTGTGAGCGGGAGGGCCAAAAACATTCAGTACTTC
- | TRBJ2-1 | TRBV11-3 | - | CASSFSGNEQFF | TGTGCCAGCAGCTTTAGCGGCAATGAGCAGTTCTTC
- | TRBJ1-2 | TRBV18 | - | CASSPQTEANYGYTF | TGTGCCAGCTCACCTCAGACAGAAGCTAACTATGGCTACACCTTC
TRBD2 | TRBJ2-5 | TRBV6-2/TRBV6-3 | - | CASSQGLAGGIETQYF | TGTGCCAGCAGTCAAGGACTAGCGGGGGGGATCGAGACCCAGTACTTC
TRBD2 | TRBJ2-1 | TRBV7-2 | few | CASSLVAGGAYNEQFF | TGTGCCAGCAGCTTAGTAGCGGGAGGGGCCTACAATGAGCAGTTCTTC
- | TRBJ1-6 | TRBV6-5 | - | CASSYSLAAGSSPLHF | TGTGCCAGCAGTTACTCGCTGGCAGCGGGCAGTTCACCCCTCCACTTT
- | TRBJ2-7 | TRBV19 | - | CASSSDSSYEQYF | TGTGCCAGTAGTTCCGACAGCTCCTACGAGCAGTACTTC
TRBD1 | TRBJ1-1 | TRBV2 | once | CASSEPGGQGPNSNTEAFF | TGTGCCAGCAGTGAACCCGGAGGACAGGGCCCGAACTCGAACACTGAAGCTTTCTTT
- | TRBJ1-1 | TRBV11-3 | - | CASTLGRTANTEAFF | TGTGCCAGCACCTTGGGCAGGACAGCGAACACTGAAGCTTTCTTT
- | TRBJ2-3 | TRBV11-2 | few | CASSLVLGPTDTQYF | TGTGCCAGCAGCTTAGTCTTGGGGCCCACAGATACGCAGTATTTT